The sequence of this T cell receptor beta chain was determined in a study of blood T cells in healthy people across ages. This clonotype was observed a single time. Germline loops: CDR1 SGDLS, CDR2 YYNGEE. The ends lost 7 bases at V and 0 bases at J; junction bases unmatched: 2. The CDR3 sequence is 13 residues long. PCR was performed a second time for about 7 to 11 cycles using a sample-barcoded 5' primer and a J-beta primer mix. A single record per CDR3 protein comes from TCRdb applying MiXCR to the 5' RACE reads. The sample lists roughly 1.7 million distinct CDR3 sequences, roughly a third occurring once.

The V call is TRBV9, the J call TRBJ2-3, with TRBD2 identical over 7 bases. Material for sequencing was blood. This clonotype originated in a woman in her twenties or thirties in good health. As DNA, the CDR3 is TGTGCCAGCGACGGGGGGAGCACAGATACGCAGTATTTT. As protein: CASDGGSTDTQYF.